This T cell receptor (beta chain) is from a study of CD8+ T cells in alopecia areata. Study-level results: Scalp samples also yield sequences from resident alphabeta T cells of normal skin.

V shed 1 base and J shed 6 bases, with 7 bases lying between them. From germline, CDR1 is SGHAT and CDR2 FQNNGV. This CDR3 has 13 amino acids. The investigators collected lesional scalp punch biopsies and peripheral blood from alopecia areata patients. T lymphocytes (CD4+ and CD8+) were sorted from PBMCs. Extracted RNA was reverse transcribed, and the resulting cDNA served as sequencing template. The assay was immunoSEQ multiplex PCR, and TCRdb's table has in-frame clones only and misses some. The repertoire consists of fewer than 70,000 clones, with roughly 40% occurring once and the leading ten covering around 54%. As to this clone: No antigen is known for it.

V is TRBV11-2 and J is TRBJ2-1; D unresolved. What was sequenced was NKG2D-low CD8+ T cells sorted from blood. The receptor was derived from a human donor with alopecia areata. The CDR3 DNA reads TGTGCCAGCAGCTTAGCGGCTCTCAATGAGCAGTTCTTC. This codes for CASSLAALNEQFF.